The T cell receptor (beta chain) described here comes from a study of cytomegalovirus exposure and HLA in healthy donors. In the case of this clone: The antigen remains undetermined.

Trimming cost V 4 bases and J 0 bases, with 11 bases left between them. The germline V gene encodes CDR1 SGHKS and CDR2 YYEKEE (reference sequence). The CDR3 sequence is 15 residues long. Points from the study as a whole: Later work found most CMV-associated TCR beta chains apparently HLA-restricted. Cytomegalovirus-associated TCR beta chains were listed, numbering roughly 150. Reports credit the classifier with highly specific, highly sensitive diagnosis of cytomegalovirus status.

The PCR ran on 60 Vbeta and 13 Jbeta primers. The repertoire was sequenced with immunoSEQ multiplex PCR; TCRdb's copy has only in-frame clones and lacks some. The sample yields 150,000 or so clones, roughly 64% seen once. The chain uses TRBV5-5 and TRBJ1-3; no firm D call. Sequenced material: PBMCs. The receptor was isolated from a woman aged 25 to 39 in good health and CMV-seropositive. CDR3 DNA sequence: TGTGCCAGCAGCCGTGACGGAGGCTCTGGAAACACCATATATTTT. Its protein is CASSRDGGSGNTIYF.